These 29 T cell receptor beta chains were all obtained from the same sample, sequenced in a study of OX40 agonist ivuxolimab in advanced cancers. Produced via immunoSEQ multiplex PCR; TCRdb's table is partial and in-frame only. Among fewer than 70,000 clones listed, around four fifths were seen once. The sequences come from CD4+ or CD8+ T cells sorted from blood, collected in a trial of the OX40 agonist ivuxolimab. These receptors all stem from an adult with an advanced solid tumor such as melanoma, head and neck, liver or kidney cancer.

The genes are TRBV5-6 and TRBJ2-1, with 12 bases that match TRBD2. This CDR3 has 15 amino acids. Per the germline V gene, CDR1 is SGHDT and CDR2 is YYEEEE. The V and J ends lost 4 bases and 7 bases, in that order; junction bases with no gene match: 6. CDR3 bases: TGTGCCAGCAGCGTCGGGACTAGCGGGCTTAATGAGCAGTTCTTC. Its translation is CASSVGTSGLNEQFF. Together with reference TRBV5-6 and TRBJ2-1, the CDR3 gives the full variable domain: DAGVTQSPTHLIKTRGQQVTLRCSPKSGHDTVSWYQQALGQGPQFIFQYYEEEERQRGNFPDRFSGHQFPNYSSELNVNALLLGDSALYLCASSVGTSGLNEQFFGPGTRLTVL.

The gene calls are TRBV5-8 and TRBJ1-5; no definite D call. V lost 4 bases and J lost 4, with 9 bases in between. The CDR3 covers 13 residues. CDR1 is SGHTS, CDR2 YDEGEE, per germline. CDR3 residues: CASSLGKNQPQHF. CDR3 DNA sequence: TGTGCCAGCAGCCTAGGGAAGAATCAGCCCCAGCATTTT.

The chain recombines TRBV6-5 with TRBJ1-1; possibly TRBD1 for D (5 bases). This CDR3 is built from 15 residues. Germline V CDR1 and CDR2: MNHEY, SVGAGI. V lost 4 bases, J lost 2 bases, and 14 bases lay in between. The CDR3 sequence: CASSSFGHLNTEAFF. The CDR3 nucleotides read TGTGCCAGCAGTTCCTTTGGACACCTTAACACTGAAGCTTTCTTT.

The chain uses TRBV11-3 and TRBJ2-6; 8 nucleotides align to TRBD1. Germline CDR1 and CDR2: SGHNT and YENEEA. The J segment lost 4 bases and the V segment lost 2 bases, leaving 4 bases of the junction unmatched. This CDR3 is built from 16 residues. The CDR3 DNA follows: TGTGCCAGCAGCTTACTGACAGGGGCCGGGGCCAACGTCCTGACTTTC. Its translation: CASSLLTGAGANVLTF.

The chain carries TRBV10-1 and TRBJ2-3; D unclear. Germline CDR1 WNHNN, CDR2 SYGVQD (reference sequence). V was cut by 2 bases and J by 0 bases, with 3 bases left in between. This CDR3 is built from 13 residues. The CDR3 region has the DNA TGCGCCAGCAGTGAGGACAGCACAGATACGCAGTATTTT. Translating gives CASSEDSTDTQYF.

The genes are TRBV6-5 and TRBJ2-2; no definite D call. V was trimmed by 6 bases and J by 7 bases, leaving 15 bases between them. This CDR3 has 14 residues. CDR1 and CDR2 from the germline V gene are MNHEY and SVGAGI. The DNA of the CDR3 is TGTGCCAGCAGAACAGTACCAATAGGCGGGGAGCTGTTTTTT. As protein: CASRTVPIGGELFF.

V and J are TRBV6-5 and TRBJ2-1; TRBD1 matches 9 bases. This CDR3 is built from 15 residues. Germline CDR1 reads MNHEY; CDR2 reads SVGAGI. The ends lost 5 bases at V and 6 bases at J; junction bases unmatched: 8. CDR3 in amino acids: CASSHTGGAGNEQFF. The CDR3 DNA follows: TGTGCCAGCAGTCATACAGGGGGCGCGGGCAATGAGCAGTTCTTC.

The chain combines TRBV18 with TRBJ1-2; maybe TRBD1 (5 bases). The V gene lost 3 bases and the J gene lost 6 bases, with 11 bases spanning the gap. The germline gives CDR1 KGHSH, CDR2 LQKENI. The CDR3 runs to 13 residues. The CDR3 is CASSPGRVNGYTF. The CDR3 DNA follows: TGTGCCAGCTCACCCGGCAGGGTAAATGGCTACACCTTC.

The genes are TRBV19 and TRBJ1-3; 9 bases are shared with TRBD1. This CDR3 has 15 residues. V lost 9 bases, J lost 2 bases, and 8 bases stayed unmatched. Germline V gene sequence: CDR1 LNHDA, CDR2 SQIVND (reference sequence). This CDR3 reads CASGGQGFAGNTIYF. DNA for the CDR3: TGTGCCAGCGGGGGACAGGGCTTTGCTGGAAACACCATATATTTT.

This chain connects TRBV28 to TRBJ2-7; perhaps TRBD2 as D (5 bases). In germline, CDR1 is MDHEN, CDR2 SYDVKM. This CDR3 is 11 amino acids long. V was shortened by 11 bases and J by 2 bases, with 10 bases between the two germline ends. CDR3 nucleotides: TGTGCCTCGAGGGAGACCTACGAGCAGTACTTC. It yields the protein CASRETYEQYF.

V is TRBV6-6 and J is TRBJ2-7; 8 bases map to TRBD2. CDR1 and CDR2 (germline): MNHNY, SVGAGI (reference sequence). CDR3 length: 14 residues. Trimming took 6 bases from V and 6 from J; bases not matched to a gene: 10. The CDR3, as DNA: TGTGCCAGCAGACCCGGGGGGGCCTTTACCGAGCAGTACTTC. Protein product: CASRPGGAFTEQYF.

This chain joins TRBV5-1 and TRBJ2-3, with TRBD1 matching over 8 bases. The J segment lost 1 base and the V segment lost 0 bases, leaving 1 base of the junction unmatched. This CDR3 region has 15 residues. Germline-derived CDR1 and CDR2 are SGHRS and YFSETQ. For the CDR3, the DNA is TGCGCCAGCAGCTTGGCAGGGGGCCGCACAGATACGCAGTATTTT. Protein product: CASSLAGGRTDTQYF.

The chain combines TRBV28 with TRBJ2-1; 9 nucleotides agree with TRBD2. V shed 0 bases, J shed 8 bases, and the junction held 14 bases outside the gene matches. The germline V gene has CDR1 MDHEN and CDR2 SYDVKM. The length of the CDR3 is 18 residues. CDR3 amino acids: CASSLWGLGSGRSDEQFF. CDR3 DNA: TGTGCCAGCAGTTTATGGGGACTGGGTAGCGGGAGATCGGATGAGCAGTTCTTC.

This chain links TRBV6-5 with TRBJ2-3; TRBD2 matches 9 bases. In germline, CDR1 is MNHEY, CDR2 SVGAGI. Losses at the gene ends were 6 bases for V and 1 base for J; bases not matched to a gene: 5. The CDR3 contains 15 residues. The chain's CDR3 is CASRPAGGRTDTQYF. The CDR3 DNA follows: TGTGCCAGCAGACCAGCGGGAGGCCGCACAGATACGCAGTATTTT.

This rearrangement joins TRBV11-3 to TRBJ1-2, with a tentative D call TRBD1 (5 bases). Germline-derived CDR1 and CDR2 are SGHNT and YENEEA. The V gene lost 11 bases and the J gene lost 7 bases, with 26 bases spanning the gap. The CDR3 runs 15 residues. The CDR3 DNA sequence: TGTGCCCGCCCCCGGCGGGGCCCAAACTCTTGTGGCTACACCTTC. Translating it yields CARPRRGPNSCGYTF.

This clone was recorded only once. This chain joins TRBV19 and TRBJ2-1; 14 bases agree with TRBD2. The CDR3 spans 17 residues. Looked up from germline, CDR1 is LNHDA and CDR2 is SQIVND (reference sequence). V was pared by 3 bases and J by 4 bases, with 5 bases of the junction left unmatched. The CDR3 here is CASSILGTSGSYNEQFF. In DNA form, the CDR3 reads TGTGCCAGTAGTATTCTTGGGACTAGCGGGAGTTACAATGAGCAGTTCTTC.

This chain uses TRBV7-9 with TRBJ2-5, with 7 nucleotides matching TRBD2. CDR3 length: 14 residues. CDR1 and CDR2 from the germline V gene are SEHNR and FQNEAQ (reference sequence). V lost 7 bases to trimming and J lost 4 bases; unmatched junction nucleotides: 9. CDR3 DNA sequence: TGTGCCAGCACCCGACGTGGGGGGGGAGAGACCCAGTACTTC. It translates to CASTRRGGGETQYF.

This chain uses TRBV2 with TRBJ2-1, with D hard to call. The CDR3 loop spans 14 amino acids. V lost 8 bases and J lost 4, with 15 bases in between. Germline CDR1 SNHLY, CDR2 FYNNEI. This CDR3 reads CASASASIYNEQFF. CDR3 nucleotides: TGTGCCAGCGCCAGCGCCTCGATTTACAATGAGCAGTTCTTC.

The chain employs TRBV5-5 and TRBJ2-2, with TRBD2 identical over 15 bases. J was trimmed by 5 bases and V by 3 bases; bases with no gene match: 5. Germline V lookup: CDR1 SGHKS, CDR2 YYEKEE (reference sequence). The CDR3 totals 17 residues. The CDR3 coding sequence is TGTGCCAGCAGCTGGGGGACTAGCGGGAGGAGGACCGGGGAGCTGTTTTTT. Translation gives CASSWGTSGRRTGELFF.

The V and J genes are TRBV5-6 and TRBJ1-5; TRBD1 is a possible D gene (5 bases). The V gene lost 1 base and the J gene lost 7 bases, with 21 bases spanning the gap. The CDR3 has 17 amino acids. The germline CDR1 and CDR2 sequences are SGHDT and YYEEEE. CDR3 DNA sequence: TGTGCCAGCAGCTTGTTTGAGTGGGGCGCTTTGGCCCAGCCCCAGCATTTT. Translating gives CASSLFEWGALAQPQHF. The full variable domain, with the rest looked up from reference TRBV5-6 and TRBJ1-5, is DAGVTQSPTHLIKTRGQQVTLRCSPKSGHDTVSWYQQALGQGPQFIFQYYEEEERQRGNFPDRFSGHQFPNYSSELNVNALLLGDSALYLCASSLFEWGALAQPQHFGDGTRLSIL.

The chain links TRBV5-4 to TRBJ2-7; 9 bases are a match to TRBD1. Germline V gene sequence: CDR1 SGHNT, CDR2 YYREEE (reference sequence). This CDR3 is 14 amino acids long. The junction had 5 bases not matched to a gene; V was cut back by 4 bases and J by 3 bases. The CDR3 sequence is CASSPSTGGYEQYF. DNA for the CDR3: TGTGCCAGCAGCCCATCGACAGGGGGCTACGAGCAGTACTTC.

The chain couples TRBV6-5 to TRBJ1-1; no clear D. CDR1 MNHEY and CDR2 SVGAGI come from the germline V gene. The V gene lost 0 bases and the J gene lost 3 bases, with 8 bases spanning the gap. The CDR3 covers 14 residues. The CDR3 DNA reads as TGTGCCAGCAGTTACTCGGGGTGGGACACTGAAGCTTTCTTT. Translated, it gives CASSYSGWDTEAFF.

The chain employs TRBV25-1 and TRBJ2-1; the D is unclear. Germline assignment: CDR1 MGHDK and CDR2 SYGVNS. The CDR3 length is 15 residues. Trimming pared 4 bases from V and 2 bases from J, leaving 12 bases between. In DNA form, the CDR3 reads TGTGCCAGCAGTGGCGCACTCCGACCCTACAATGAGCAGTTCTTC. This sequence encodes CASSGALRPYNEQFF.

There are a few counts of this clone. The genes are TRBV28 and TRBJ1-5; the match to TRBD1 covers 8 bases. This CDR3 contains 12 residues. J gave up 5 bases and V 6 bases, and 0 bases lay outside the gene matches. The germline V gene has CDR1 MDHEN and CDR2 SYDVKM. The CDR3, as DNA: TGTGCCAGCAGGACAGGGGATCAGCCCCAGCATTTT. It specifies CASRTGDQPQHF.

J is TRBJ1-5 and V is TRBV6-1, with 8 bases aligning to TRBD1. The CDR3 length is 15 residues. The V gene's germline CDR1 is MNHNS and CDR2 SASEGT. The V gene end was trimmed by 5 bases and the J gene end by 6 bases; junction bases not matched to a gene: 9. For the CDR3, the DNA is TGTGCCAGCAGTTTGCAGGGGGCAGGTGGTCAGCCCCAGCATTTT. Protein product: CASSLQGAGGQPQHF.

The chain recombines TRBV29-1 with TRBJ2-7, with D maybe TRBD2 (7 bases). Germline V lookup: CDR1 SQVTM, CDR2 ANQGSEA. The CDR3 is 13 amino acids. The V end lost 5 bases, the J end lost 2 bases, and 13 bases lay between the germline ends. In DNA form, the CDR3 reads TGCAGCGTTCAGGAGGGGGGGCCCTACGAGCAGTACTTC. Its protein is CSVQEGGPYEQYF.

This clone has a handful of counts. The V gene is TRBV7-9, the J gene TRBJ1-2; possible D gene TRBD1, 5 bases. This CDR3 has 13 residues. V was shortened by 5 bases and J by 7 bases, with 14 bases between the two germline ends. Germline values: CDR1 SEHNR, CDR2 FQNEAQ (reference sequence). The CDR3: CASSQDAGFGYTF. The CDR3 DNA follows: TGTGCCAGCAGCCAGGACGCAGGGTTTGGCTACACCTTC.

This rearrangement joins TRBV6-1 to TRBJ2-7, with a weak D call TRBD2 (6 bases). From germline, CDR1 is MNHNS and CDR2 SASEGT. CDR3 length: 15 amino acids. V was pared by 6 bases and J by 3 bases, with 18 bases between. The CDR3 DNA follows: TGTGCCAGCAGGGAGGGCCGGGGCGCTAACTACGAGCAGTACTTC. Protein sequence: CASREGRGANYEQYF.

The J gene is TRBJ2-1, the V gene TRBV9; D not certain. Germline loops: CDR1 SGDLS, CDR2 YYNGEE. V was shortened by 3 bases and J by 6 bases, with 4 bases between the two germline ends. The CDR3 is 11 residues long. The CDR3 here is CASSAFNEQFF. CDR3 coding DNA: TGTGCCAGCAGCGCCTTCAATGAGCAGTTCTTC.